A single T cell receptor beta chain is shown here with its context. Its antigen is currently unknown. PCR amplification relied on 60 Vbeta primers (plus 13 Jbeta primers). Sequenced by immunoSEQ multiplex PCR; TCRdb stores in-frame clones only, minus some. The sample carries about 120,000 clones, approximately 78% recorded once. Trimming removed 2 bases from V and 4 bases from J; junction bases left unmatched: 7. Germline V CDR1 and CDR2: MNHEY, SMNVEV (reference sequence). The CDR3 spans 15 residues. Healthy donors of bone marrow made up the group. This sample is part of a study of cytomegalovirus exposure and HLA in healthy donors. Study summary: Early released data had tens of millions of unique TCRs, all coming from HLA-typed donors.

Findings of the study overall: Most TCR sequences were uncommon, yet certain public TCRs appeared in many donors. Most of the TCR beta V segments (in an earlier analysis) were productive either about 90% or about 30% of the time.

This chain uses TRBV27 with TRBJ1-2; TRBD1 aligns across 7 bases. This clonotype was sampled from a man aged 25 to 45 in good health and CMV-seropositive. Sequencing used PBMCs. DNA for the CDR3: TGTGCCAGCAGTTTAGGAGGGGGCGTCATCTATGGCTACACCTTC. Its protein is CASSLGGGVIYGYTF.